Below, 13 T cell receptor beta chains from the same sample are listed, as sequenced in a study of T-cell reconstitution after alpha-beta-depleted transplantation in children. Preparing the TCRbeta library involved the use of unique molecular identifiers. TCRdb redid the calling of the PCR reads with MiXCR, one entry per CDR3 protein. This sample has about 600,000 distinct CDR3 sequences, with 23% found just once. Sample: PBMCs, mostly from graft donor cells, taken 360 days after TCRalphabeta/CD19-depleted stem cell transplant. These TCRs come from a boy less than two years old who had a stem cell transplant for acute myeloid leukemia, so the T cells may come from the graft donor.

This clonotype appeared a few times. The rearrangement links TRBV4-1 to TRBJ2-1; 7 bases are a match to TRBD1. CDR3 size: 17 residues. The germline V gene encodes CDR1 MGHRA and CDR2 YSYEKL. The V segment lost 2 bases and the J segment 2 bases; nucleotides outside the gene matches: 9. The CDR3 DNA is TGCGCCAGCAGCCAAAACAGGGGACCCTACACCTACAATGAGCAGTTCTTC. This gives the protein CASSQNRGPYTYNEQFF.

The rearrangement joins TRBV29-1 to TRBJ2-7; D is possibly TRBD2 (6 bases). Germline lookup yields CDR1 SQVTM and CDR2 ANQGSEA. This CDR3 has 13 amino acids. Trimming cost V 6 bases and J 4 bases, with 16 bases left between them. CDR3 nucleotide sequence: TGCAGCGTCCGAGGAGGGAAGTGGTACGAGCAGTACTTC. Protein sequence: CSVRGGKWYEQYF.

The rearrangement uses TRBV20-1 and TRBJ1-1; possible D gene TRBD1, 6 bases. This CDR3 has 14 residues. Trimming cost V 5 bases and J 1 base, with 14 bases left between them. CDR1 is DFQATT and CDR2 is SNEGSKA in the germline V gene (reference sequence). CDR3 sequence: CSAQSARGNTEAFF. The CDR3 coding sequence is TGCAGTGCTCAGAGTGCCAGGGGGAACACTGAAGCTTTCTTT.

J is TRBJ2-7 and V is TRBV7-2; D may be TRBD1 or TRBD2 (5 bases each). In germline, CDR1 is SGHTA, CDR2 FQGNSA. V lost 2 bases and J 0 bases, leaving 14 bases between the germline ends. The length of the CDR3 is 16 residues. DNA for the CDR3: TGTGCCAGCAGCTTATCTTCGGGACCGAGCTCCTACGAGCAGTACTTC. Residues: CASSLSSGPSSYEQYF.

The table lists this clonotype with a few counts. The chain links TRBV24-1 to TRBJ2-2; D may be TRBD2 (5 bases). V was pared by 9 bases and J by 2 bases, with 15 bases between. The CDR3 is made up of 15 amino acids. CDR1 is KGHDR, CDR2 SFDVKD, per germline. The CDR3 sequence: CATPNLEGNTGELFF. CDR3 DNA: TGTGCCACCCCAAACCTTGAGGGCAACACCGGGGAGCTGTTTTTT.

This chain uses TRBV6-5 with TRBJ2-7; D tentatively reads TRBD1 or TRBD2 (6 bases each). The V end was cut by 2 bases, the J end by 6 bases, with 14 bases between. This CDR3 contains 14 residues. In germline, CDR1 is MNHEY, CDR2 SVGAGI. CDR3 in amino acids: CASSYGGEGGEQYF. The CDR3 nucleotides read TGTGCCAGCAGTTACGGAGGGGAAGGGGGCGAGCAGTACTTC.

The chain carries TRBV12-3 or TRBV12-4 and TRBJ1-3, with TRBD1 matching 7 bases. The CDR3 runs 20 residues. The trim removed 4 bases at V and 0 bases at J, leaving 18 bases unmatched. The chain's CDR3 is CASSSWDARRGTVSGNTIYF. The CDR3 region has the DNA TGTGCCAGCAGTTCCTGGGACGCGAGGAGGGGGACAGTCTCTGGAAACACCATATATTTT.

This chain links TRBV13 with TRBJ2-1; the D is unclear. Germline V gene lookup returns CDR1 PRHDT and CDR2 FYEKMQ (reference sequence). This CDR3 region has 14 residues. Trimming left V 1 base short and J 7 bases short, with 11 bases between. As DNA, the CDR3 is TGTGCCAGCAGCTTAGTTTCATCCCTGAATGAGCAGTTCTTC. This encodes CASSLVSSLNEQFF. Complete variable domain (other parts from reference TRBV13 and TRBJ2-1): AAGVIQSPRHLIKEKRETATLKCYPIPRHDTVYWYQQGPGQDPQFLISFYEKMQSDKGSIPDRFSAQQFSDYHSELNMSSLELGDSALYFCASSLVSSLNEQFFGPGTRLTVL.

This clonotype was observed many times. The rearrangement uses TRBV20-1 and TRBJ2-2; D uncertain. CDR3 length: 13 residues. The V end was cut by 3 bases, the J end by 0 bases, with 5 bases between. Looked up from germline, CDR1 is DFQATT and CDR2 is SNEGSKA (reference sequence). In nucleotides, the CDR3 is TGCAGTGCTAGCCAGCCGAACACCGGGGAGCTGTTTTTT. Protein product: CSASQPNTGELFF.

For this clonotype: A single base separates this from a much larger clone, so it may be a read error. This chain uses TRBV20-1 with TRBJ2-2, with D tentatively TRBD2 (7 bases). Germline V gives CDR1 DFQATT, CDR2 SNEGSKA (reference sequence). The CDR3 runs 17 residues. The DNA for the CDR3 is TGCTGTGCTAGAGTTGCCGGGGGGCCTCAGAACACCGGGGAGCTGTTTTTT. Its protein product is CCARVAGGPQNTGELFF.

A few counts support this clonotype. The J gene is TRBJ2-7, the V gene TRBV9; D tentatively reads TRBD1 or TRBD2 (6 bases each). This CDR3 comprises 14 residues. V gave up 0 bases and J gave up 3 bases, with 10 bases separating them. CDR1 and CDR2 from the germline V gene are SGDLS and YYNGEE. CDR3 DNA: TGTGCCAGCAGCGTAGGAAGGGGGGTCTACGAGCAGTACTTC. Protein: CASSVGRGVYEQYF.

The sample holds a few counts of this clonotype. This sequence joins TRBV7-8 and TRBJ2-5, with D unclear. The CDR3 is 13 amino acids. Trimming removed 5 bases from V and 3 bases from J, with 10 bases in between. From germline, CDR1 is SGHVS and CDR2 FQNEAQ. CDR3 coding DNA: TGTGCCAGCAGCCCCCGGACGAAAGAGACCCAGTACTTC. It specifies CASSPRTKETQYF.

This clonotype has at least ten counts. The rearrangement links TRBV20-1 to TRBJ2-3, with a possible D match to TRBD1 (6 bases). Trimming left V 5 bases short and J 0 bases short, with 9 bases between. From germline, CDR1 is DFQATT and CDR2 SNEGSKA (reference sequence). There are 13 residues in the CDR3. The CDR3 coding sequence is TGCAGTGCTCTGACAGGCAGCACAGATACGCAGTATTTT. Its translation is CSALTGSTDTQYF.